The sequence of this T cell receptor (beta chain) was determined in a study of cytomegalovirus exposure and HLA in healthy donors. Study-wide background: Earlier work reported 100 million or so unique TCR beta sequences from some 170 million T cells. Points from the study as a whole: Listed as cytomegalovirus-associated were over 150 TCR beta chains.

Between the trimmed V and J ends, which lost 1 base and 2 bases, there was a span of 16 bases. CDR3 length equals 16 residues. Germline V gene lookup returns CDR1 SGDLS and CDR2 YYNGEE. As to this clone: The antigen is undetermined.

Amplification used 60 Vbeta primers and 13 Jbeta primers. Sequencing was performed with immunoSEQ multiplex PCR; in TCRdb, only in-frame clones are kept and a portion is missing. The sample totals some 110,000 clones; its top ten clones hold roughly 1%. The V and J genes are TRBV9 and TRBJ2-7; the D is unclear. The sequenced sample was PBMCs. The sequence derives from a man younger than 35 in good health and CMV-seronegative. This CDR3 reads CASSVSPMKSAYEQYF. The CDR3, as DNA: TGTGCCAGCAGCGTAAGTCCGATGAAGAGCGCCTACGAGCAGTACTTC.